The 14 T cell receptor beta chains listed next were all sequenced from one sample in a study of shared clonotypes between healthy human individuals. The repertoire was sequenced with immunoSEQ multiplex PCR; TCRdb's copy has only in-frame clones and lacks some. The sample has under 2,500,000 clones; roughly 95% are singletons. Sequenced material: naive CD4+ T cells sorted from blood. Subset described: CD45RA+ positively selected. These receptors came from a man younger than 30 in good health.

This clone has only one observation. The CDR3 reads CASSLRNGELFF. The CDR3 DNA reads as TGTGCCAGCAGCCTCAGAAACGGGGAGCTGTTTTTT. V gene TRBV7-2 combines with J gene TRBJ2-2; D remains ambiguous. Germline values: CDR1 SGHTA, CDR2 FQGNSA. The V end lost 5 bases, the J end lost 7 bases, and 8 bases lay between the germline ends. The CDR3 length is 12 residues. The full variable domain, its missing parts supplied by reference TRBV7-2 and TRBJ2-2, is GAGVSQSPSNKVTEKGKDVELRCDPISGHTALYWYRQSLGQGLEFLIYFQGNSAPDKSGLPSDRFSAERTGGSVSTLTIQRTQQEDSAVYLCASSLRNGELFFGEGSRLTVL.

V gene TRBV10-3 combines with J gene TRBJ1-1; 7 bases fit TRBD1. CDR1 is ENHRY and CDR2 is SYGVKD in the germline V gene. V was clipped by 2 bases and J by 2 bases; unmatched bases: 2. This CDR3 has 14 residues. The CDR3 nucleotides are TGTGCCATCAGTGAGGACAGGGCAAACACTGAAGCTTTCTTT. Residues: CAISEDRANTEAFF.

This chain links TRBV30 with TRBJ1-4, with no clear D. CDR1 and CDR2 from the germline V gene are GTSNPN and SVGIG (reference sequence). CDR3 length: 14 residues. V gave up 0 bases and J gave up 4 bases, with 9 bases separating them. The CDR3, as DNA: TGTGCCTGGAGTGTGGGGTTTGGTAATGAAAAACTGTTTTTT. Translating it yields CAWSVGFGNEKLFF.

The chain combines TRBV27 with TRBJ1-6, with 7 nucleotides matching TRBD1. Looked up from germline, CDR1 is MNHEY and CDR2 is SMNVEV (reference sequence). V was clipped by 5 bases and J by 14 bases; unmatched bases: 12. This CDR3 is built from 14 residues. CDR3 nucleotides: TGTGCCAGCAGTACCCGGGACAGTGGGAAATCCCTCCACTTT. Amino acid sequence: CASSTRDSGKSLHF.

The chain carries TRBV5-4 and TRBJ2-7; the D gene is possibly TRBD1 (6 bases). This CDR3 has 14 residues. The V end was cut by 4 bases, the J end by 3 bases, with 14 bases between. The germline gives CDR1 SGHNT, CDR2 YYREEE (reference sequence). CDR3 sequence reads: CASSPNREGYEQYF. The CDR3 nucleotides are TGTGCCAGCAGCCCCAACAGGGAAGGCTACGAGCAGTACTTC.

The gene calls are TRBV5-1 and TRBJ1-5; D unresolved. Trimming stripped 5 bases from V and 6 bases from J, with 30 bases between. Germline CDR1 reads SGHRS; CDR2 reads YFSETQ. The CDR3 has 19 residues. The CDR3 region is CASRHEPVGRSVVGQPQHF. The CDR3 nucleotides read TGCGCCAGCAGACACGAACCCGTAGGGAGGTCGGTGGTAGGTCAGCCCCAGCATTTT. Together with reference TRBV5-1 and TRBJ1-5, the CDR3 gives the full variable domain: KAGVTQTPRYLIKTRGQQVTLSCSPISGHRSVSWYQQTPGQGLQFLFEYFSETQRNKGNFPGRFSGRQFSNSRSEMNVSTLELGDSALYLCASRHEPVGRSVVGQPQHFGDGTRLSIL.

V and J are TRBV9 and TRBJ1-1; TRBD1 agrees at 7 bases. The junction had 13 bases not matched to a gene; V was cut back by 0 bases and J by 2 bases. The V gene's germline CDR1 is SGDLS and CDR2 YYNGEE. This CDR3 contains 18 residues. This CDR3 is CASSVDNFRTGTNTEAFF. The DNA for the CDR3 is TGTGCCAGCAGCGTAGACAATTTCCGGACAGGAACTAACACTGAAGCTTTCTTT.

The count of this clone is one. The V and J genes are TRBV18 and TRBJ2-5; no clear D. CDR1 is KGHSH, CDR2 LQKENI, per germline. Trimming took off 4 bases at V and 5 bases at J, with 8 bases between the two ends. The CDR3 has 12 amino acids. The CDR3 nucleotides are TGTGCCAGCTCACAACGTACGGAGACCCAGTACTTC. Protein sequence: CASSQRTETQYF.

Concerning this clone itself: Different DNA sequences within this sample yield the same CDR3. This chain connects TRBV7-2 to TRBJ2-5; 10 positions agree with TRBD2. Germline CDR1 SGHTA, CDR2 FQGNSA. This CDR3 comprises 14 residues. Germline trimming cut 4 bases from V and 1 base from J; bases unmatched to any gene: 0. CDR3 sequence: CASSWTSGQETQYF. DNA of the CDR3: TGTGCCAGCAGCTGGACTAGCGGCCAAGAGACCCAGTACTTC. Supplemented by reference TRBV7-2 and TRBJ2-5, the full variable domain reads GAGVSQSPSNKVTEKGKDVELRCDPISGHTALYWYRQSLGQGLEFLIYFQGNSAPDKSGLPSDRFSAERTGGSVSTLTIQRTQQEDSAVYLCASSWTSGQETQYFGPGTRLLVL.

The CDR3 loop is CASSVGPAGELNIQYF. The CDR3 coding sequence is TGTGCCAGCAGCGTAGGGCCTGCGGGAGAGTTAAACATTCAGTACTTC. The chain carries TRBV9 and TRBJ2-4, with TRBD2 matching 7 bases. Trimming took 0 bases from V and 6 from J; bases not matched to a gene: 9. This CDR3 has 16 amino acids. Germline values: CDR1 SGDLS, CDR2 YYNGEE.

This clone has a single count. The rearrangement uses TRBV2 and TRBJ2-2, with D possibly TRBD2 on 5 matching bases. Germline loops: CDR1 SNHLY, CDR2 FYNNEI. With 5 bases removed from V and 1 base from J, the gap between germline ends came to 11 bases. This CDR3 has 15 amino acids. This CDR3 is CASSNIGLNTGELFF. The CDR3 nucleotides are TGTGCCAGCAGTAACATCGGACTGAACACCGGGGAGCTGTTTTTT.

Concerning this clone: This sample includes further DNA sequences coding for the same CDR3. The chain links TRBV30 to TRBJ1-6, with 7 bases lining up with TRBD1. The CDR3 runs 13 residues. With V trimmed by 4 bases and J by 6 bases, 3 bases remained unmatched. Germline V gene data show CDR1 as GTSNPN and CDR2 as SVGIG (reference sequence). The CDR3 sequence: CAWTGGSNSPLHF. The CDR3 nucleotides are TGTGCCTGGACAGGGGGGAGTAATTCACCCCTCCACTTT.

The chain combines TRBV5-1 with TRBJ2-5; 11 bases align to TRBD1. After removal of 5 bases from V and 4 bases from J, the junction contained 10 bases not matched to a gene. The CDR3 runs to 16 residues. The germline gives CDR1 SGHRS, CDR2 YFSETQ. The CDR3 coding sequence is TGCGCCAGCAGTCGGACAGGGGGCGAGGTGACAGAGACCCAGTACTTC. Translated, it gives CASSRTGGEVTETQYF.

Note on this clone: This sample also contains other DNA sequences that code for the same CDR3. The V call is TRBV29-1, the J call TRBJ2-7; perhaps TRBD1 as D (5 bases). This CDR3 contains 12 residues. Deletions cut 4 bases from V and 3 bases from J, with 10 bases between. The germline CDR1 and CDR2 sequences are SQVTM and ANQGSEA. CDR3 protein: CSVVGQSYEQYF. The CDR3 region has the DNA TGCAGCGTTGTGGGGCAGAGCTACGAGCAGTACTTC.